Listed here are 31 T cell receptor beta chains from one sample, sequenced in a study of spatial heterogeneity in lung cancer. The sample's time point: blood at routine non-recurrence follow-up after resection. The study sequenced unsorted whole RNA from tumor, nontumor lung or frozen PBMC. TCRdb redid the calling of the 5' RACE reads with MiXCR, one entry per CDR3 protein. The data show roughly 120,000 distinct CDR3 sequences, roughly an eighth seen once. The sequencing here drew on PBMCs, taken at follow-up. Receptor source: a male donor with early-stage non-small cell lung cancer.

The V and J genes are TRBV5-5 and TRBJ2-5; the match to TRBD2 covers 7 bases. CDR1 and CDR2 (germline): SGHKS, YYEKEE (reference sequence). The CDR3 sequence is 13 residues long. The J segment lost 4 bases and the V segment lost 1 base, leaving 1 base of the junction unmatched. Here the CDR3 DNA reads TGTGCCAGCAGCTTGCCTAGCGGAGAGACCCAGTACTTC. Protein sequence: CASSLPSGETQYF.

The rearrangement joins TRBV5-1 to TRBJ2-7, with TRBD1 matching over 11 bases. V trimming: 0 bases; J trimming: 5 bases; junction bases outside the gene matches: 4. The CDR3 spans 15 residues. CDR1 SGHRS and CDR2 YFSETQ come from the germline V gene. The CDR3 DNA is TGCGCCAGCAGCTTGGAACGGGACAGGGGGAACGAGCAGTACTTC. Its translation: CASSLERDRGNEQYF.

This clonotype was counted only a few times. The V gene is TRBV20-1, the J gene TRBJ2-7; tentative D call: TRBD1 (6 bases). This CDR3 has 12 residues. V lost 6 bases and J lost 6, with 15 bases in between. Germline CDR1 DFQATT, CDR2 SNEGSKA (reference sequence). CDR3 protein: CSAAQGNSEQYF. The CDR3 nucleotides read TGCAGTGCAGCTCAGGGGAATAGCGAGCAGTACTTC.

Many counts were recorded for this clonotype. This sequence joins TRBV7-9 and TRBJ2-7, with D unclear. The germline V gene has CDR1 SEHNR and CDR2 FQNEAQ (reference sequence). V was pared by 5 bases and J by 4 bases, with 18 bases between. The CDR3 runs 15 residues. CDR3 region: CASSPDSGRWYEQYF. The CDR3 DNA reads TGTGCCAGCAGCCCTGATTCGGGCAGGTGGTACGAGCAGTACTTC. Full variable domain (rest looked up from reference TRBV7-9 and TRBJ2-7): DTGVSQNPRHKITKRGQNVTFRCDPISEHNRLYWYRQTLGQGPEFLTYFQNEAQLEKSRLLSDRFSAERPKGSFSTLEIQRTEQGDSAMYLCASSPDSGRWYEQYFGPGTRLTVT.

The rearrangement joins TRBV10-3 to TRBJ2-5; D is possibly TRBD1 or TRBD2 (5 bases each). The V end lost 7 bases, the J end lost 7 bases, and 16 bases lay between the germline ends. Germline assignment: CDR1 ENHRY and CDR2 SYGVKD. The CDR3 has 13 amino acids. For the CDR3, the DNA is TGTGCCATCATCGGCAGTCCTGGGGGGACCCAGTACTTC. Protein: CAIIGSPGGTQYF.

The CDR3 DNA reads as TGCAGTGCTATAAGGGGGGCACCCAGAGGAGATACGCAGTATTTT. Its protein product is CSAIRGAPRGDTQYF. The rearrangement links TRBV20-1 to TRBJ2-3; the D gene could be TRBD1 or TRBD2 (6 bases each). The length of the CDR3 is 15 residues. V lost 4 bases and J lost 5, with 19 bases in between. Germline CDR1 is DFQATT and CDR2 is SNEGSKA (reference sequence).

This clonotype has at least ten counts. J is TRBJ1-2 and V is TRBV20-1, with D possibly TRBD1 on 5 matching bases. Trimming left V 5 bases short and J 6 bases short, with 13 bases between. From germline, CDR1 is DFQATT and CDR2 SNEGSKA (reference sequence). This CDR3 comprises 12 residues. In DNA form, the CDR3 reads TGCAGTGCTTCCCCATTGGGGGATGGCTACACCTTC. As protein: CSASPLGDGYTF.

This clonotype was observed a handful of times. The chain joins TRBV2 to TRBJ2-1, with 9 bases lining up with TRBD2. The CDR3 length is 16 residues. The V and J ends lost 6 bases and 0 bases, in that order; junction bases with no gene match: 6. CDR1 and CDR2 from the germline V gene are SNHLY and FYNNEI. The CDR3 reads CASRKLAGDSYNEQFF. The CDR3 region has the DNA TGTGCCAGCAGGAAACTAGCGGGCGACTCCTACAATGAGCAGTTCTTC.

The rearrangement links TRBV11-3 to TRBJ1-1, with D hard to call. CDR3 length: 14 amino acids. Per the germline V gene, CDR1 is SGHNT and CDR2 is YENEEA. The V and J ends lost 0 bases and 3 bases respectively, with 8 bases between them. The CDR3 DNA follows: TGTGCCAGCAGCTTAGATACCTCCGACACTGAAGCTTTCTTT. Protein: CASSLDTSDTEAFF.

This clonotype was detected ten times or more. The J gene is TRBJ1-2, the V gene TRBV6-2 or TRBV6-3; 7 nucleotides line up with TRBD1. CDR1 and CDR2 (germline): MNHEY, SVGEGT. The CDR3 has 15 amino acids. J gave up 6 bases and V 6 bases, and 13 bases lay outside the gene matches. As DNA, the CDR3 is TGTGCCAGCAGCTACCAAATGACAGGGAGGAATGGCTACACCTTC. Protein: CASSYQMTGRNGYTF.

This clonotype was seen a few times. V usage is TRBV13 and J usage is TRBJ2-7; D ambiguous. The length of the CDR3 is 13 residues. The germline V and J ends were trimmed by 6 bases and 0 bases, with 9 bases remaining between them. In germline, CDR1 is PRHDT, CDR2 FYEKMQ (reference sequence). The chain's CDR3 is CASSEPLSYEQYF. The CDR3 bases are TGTGCCAGCAGTGAACCTCTCTCCTACGAGCAGTACTTC.

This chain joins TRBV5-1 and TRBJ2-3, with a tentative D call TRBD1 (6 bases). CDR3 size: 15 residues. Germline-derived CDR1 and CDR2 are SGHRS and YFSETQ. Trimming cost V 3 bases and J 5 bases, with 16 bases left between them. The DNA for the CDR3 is TGCGCCAGCAGCTCTGGATCAGGGGCGGTAGATACGCAGTATTTT. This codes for CASSSGSGAVDTQYF.

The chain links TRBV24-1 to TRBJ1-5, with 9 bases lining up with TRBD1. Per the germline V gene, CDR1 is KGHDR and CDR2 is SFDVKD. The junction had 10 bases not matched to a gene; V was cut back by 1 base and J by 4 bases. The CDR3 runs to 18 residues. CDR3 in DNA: TGTGCCACCAGTGATTTCACGAAGGGACAGGGCGGGAATCAGCCCCAGCATTTT. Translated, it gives CATSDFTKGQGGNQPQHF.

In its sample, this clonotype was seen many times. The CDR3 is CASSEQGLGNQPQHF. In nucleotides, the CDR3 is TGTGCCAGCAGCGAACAAGGATTGGGCAATCAGCCCCAGCATTTT. This chain connects TRBV2 to TRBJ1-5; D is undetermined. Germline V lookup: CDR1 SNHLY, CDR2 FYNNEI. This CDR3 has 15 amino acids. The ends were cut back, 6 bases at V and 2 bases at J, with 14 bases in the middle.

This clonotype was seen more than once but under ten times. The CDR3 reads CSAPLRRGFVDTQYF. CDR3 sequence (DNA): TGCAGTGCCCCTTTAAGGAGGGGCTTTGTAGATACGCAGTATTTT. This rearrangement joins TRBV20-1 to TRBJ2-3, with D maybe TRBD2 (6 bases). V shed 6 bases and J shed 5 bases, with 21 bases lying between them. The CDR3 is 15 residues long. Per the germline V gene, CDR1 is DFQATT and CDR2 is SNEGSKA (reference sequence).

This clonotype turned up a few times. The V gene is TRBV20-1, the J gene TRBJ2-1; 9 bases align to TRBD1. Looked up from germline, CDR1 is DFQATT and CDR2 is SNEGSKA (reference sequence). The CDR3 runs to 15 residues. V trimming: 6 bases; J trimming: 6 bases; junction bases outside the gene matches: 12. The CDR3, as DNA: TGCAGTGCCAGGGTCTGGGACAGGGCAGGCAATGAGCAGTTCTTC. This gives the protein CSARVWDRAGNEQFF.

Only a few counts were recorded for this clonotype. This chain's CDR3 is CASQDGQLIQETQYF. The CDR3 DNA reads TGTGCCAGCCAAGACGGACAGCTGATCCAAGAGACCCAGTACTTC. The chain uses TRBV2 and TRBJ2-5; possibly TRBD1 for D (6 bases). The V gene lost 8 bases and the J gene lost 1 base, with 17 bases spanning the gap. Germline CDR1 reads SNHLY; CDR2 reads FYNNEI. The CDR3 is made up of 15 amino acids.

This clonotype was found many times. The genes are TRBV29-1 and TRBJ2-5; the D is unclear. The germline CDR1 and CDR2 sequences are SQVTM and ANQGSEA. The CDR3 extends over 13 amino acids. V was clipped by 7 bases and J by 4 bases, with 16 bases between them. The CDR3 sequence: CSGKRINGETQYF. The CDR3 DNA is TGCAGCGGCAAGAGGATTAACGGAGAGACCCAGTACTTC. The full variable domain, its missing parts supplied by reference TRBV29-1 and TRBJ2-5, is SAVISQKPSRDICQRGTSLTIQCQVDSQVTMMFWYRQQPGQSLTLIATANQGSEATYESGFVIDKFPISRPNLTFSTLTVSNMSPEDSSIYLCSGKRINGETQYFGPGTRLLVL.

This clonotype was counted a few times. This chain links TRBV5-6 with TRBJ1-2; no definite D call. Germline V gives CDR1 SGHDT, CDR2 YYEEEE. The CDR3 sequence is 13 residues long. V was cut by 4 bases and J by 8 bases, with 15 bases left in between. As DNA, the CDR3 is TGTGCCAGCAGCAACTGGCGACTGGACGGCTACACCTTC. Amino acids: CASSNWRLDGYTF.

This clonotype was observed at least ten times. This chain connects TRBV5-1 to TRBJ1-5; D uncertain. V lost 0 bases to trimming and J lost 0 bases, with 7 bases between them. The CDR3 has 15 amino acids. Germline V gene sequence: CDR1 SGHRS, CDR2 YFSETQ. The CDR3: CASSLGGNSNQPQHF. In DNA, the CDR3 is TGCGCCAGCAGCTTGGGCGGGAATAGCAATCAGCCCCAGCATTTT.

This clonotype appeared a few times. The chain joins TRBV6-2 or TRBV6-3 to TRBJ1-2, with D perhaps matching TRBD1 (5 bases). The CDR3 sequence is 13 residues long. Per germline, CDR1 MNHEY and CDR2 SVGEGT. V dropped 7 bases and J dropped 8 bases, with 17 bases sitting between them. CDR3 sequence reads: CASTDWAQGGYTF. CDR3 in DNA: TGTGCCAGCACCGACTGGGCTCAGGGCGGCTACACCTTC.

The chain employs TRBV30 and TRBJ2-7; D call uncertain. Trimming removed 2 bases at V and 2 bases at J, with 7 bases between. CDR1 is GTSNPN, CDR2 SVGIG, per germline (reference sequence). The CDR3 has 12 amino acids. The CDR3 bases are TGTGCCTGGAGTCCAGGAACCTACGAGCAGTACTTC. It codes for CAWSPGTYEQYF.

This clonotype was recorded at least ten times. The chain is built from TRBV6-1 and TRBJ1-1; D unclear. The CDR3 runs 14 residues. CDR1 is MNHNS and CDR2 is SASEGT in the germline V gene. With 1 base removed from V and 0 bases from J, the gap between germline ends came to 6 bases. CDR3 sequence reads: CASSEGQLNTEAFF. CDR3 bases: TGTGCCAGCAGTGAAGGGCAGCTGAACACTGAAGCTTTCTTT.

The CDR3 here is CASSLWQGGSPLHF. The CDR3 nucleotides read TGTGCCAGCAGCTTATGGCAGGGAGGTTCACCCCTCCACTTT. V and J are TRBV5-6 and TRBJ1-6, with D perhaps matching TRBD1 (5 bases). Germline V lookup: CDR1 SGHDT, CDR2 YYEEEE. The CDR3 has 14 residues. Deletions cut 2 bases from V and 9 bases from J, with 12 bases between.

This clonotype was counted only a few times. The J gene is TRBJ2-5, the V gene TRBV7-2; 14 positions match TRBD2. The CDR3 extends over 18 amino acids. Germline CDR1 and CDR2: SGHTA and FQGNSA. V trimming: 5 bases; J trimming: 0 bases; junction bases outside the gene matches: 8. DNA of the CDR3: TGTGCCAGCAGCCCCAGGACTAGCGGGGGGCTGTACCAAGAGACCCAGTACTTC. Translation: CASSPRTSGGLYQETQYF.

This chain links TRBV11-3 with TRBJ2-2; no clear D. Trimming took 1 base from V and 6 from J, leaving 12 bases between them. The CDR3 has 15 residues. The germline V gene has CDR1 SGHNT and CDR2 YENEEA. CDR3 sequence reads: CASSLAWASAGELFF. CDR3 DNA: TGTGCCAGCAGCTTAGCTTGGGCTAGTGCCGGGGAGCTGTTTTTT.

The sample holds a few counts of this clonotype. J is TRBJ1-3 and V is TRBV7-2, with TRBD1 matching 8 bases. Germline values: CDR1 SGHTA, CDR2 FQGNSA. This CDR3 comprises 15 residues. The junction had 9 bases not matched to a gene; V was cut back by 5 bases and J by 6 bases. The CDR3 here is CASSKDRDIVNTIYF. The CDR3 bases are TGTGCCAGCAGCAAGGACAGGGATATCGTAAACACCATATATTTT.

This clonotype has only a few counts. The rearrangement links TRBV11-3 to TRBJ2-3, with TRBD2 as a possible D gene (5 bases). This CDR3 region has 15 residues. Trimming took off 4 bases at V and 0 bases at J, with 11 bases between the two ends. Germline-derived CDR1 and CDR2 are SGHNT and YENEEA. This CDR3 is CASSSSGTSTDTQYF. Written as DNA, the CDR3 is TGTGCCAGCAGCTCGAGCGGAACTAGCACAGATACGCAGTATTTT. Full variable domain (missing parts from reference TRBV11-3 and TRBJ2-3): EAGVVQSPRYKIIEKKQPVAFWCNPISGHNTLYWYLQNLGQGPELLIRYENEEAVDDSQLPKDRFSAERLKGVDSTLKIQPAELGDSAVYLCASSSSGTSTDTQYFGPGTRLTVL.

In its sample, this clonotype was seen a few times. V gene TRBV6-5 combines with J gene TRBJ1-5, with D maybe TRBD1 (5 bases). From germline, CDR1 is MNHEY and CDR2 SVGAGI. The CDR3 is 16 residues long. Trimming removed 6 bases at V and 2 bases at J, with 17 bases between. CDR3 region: CASRSVGGAGNQPQHF. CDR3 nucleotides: TGTGCCAGCAGGAGTGTGGGGGGAGCGGGCAATCAGCCCCAGCATTTT.

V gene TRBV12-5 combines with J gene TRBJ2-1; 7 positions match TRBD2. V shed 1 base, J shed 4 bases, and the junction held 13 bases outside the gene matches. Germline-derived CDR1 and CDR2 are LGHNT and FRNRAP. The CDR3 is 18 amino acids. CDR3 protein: CASGLAGLAELGYNEQFF. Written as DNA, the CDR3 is TGTGCTAGTGGTTTGGCGGGCCTAGCGGAACTCGGATACAATGAGCAGTTCTTC.

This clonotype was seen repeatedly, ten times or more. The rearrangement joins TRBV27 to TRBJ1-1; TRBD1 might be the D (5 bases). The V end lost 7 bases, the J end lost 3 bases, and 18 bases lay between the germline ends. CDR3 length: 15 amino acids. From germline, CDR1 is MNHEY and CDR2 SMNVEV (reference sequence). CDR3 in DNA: TGTGCCAGCAAGTACGAATGGGGGTGGGACACTGAAGCTTTCTTT. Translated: CASKYEWGWDTEAFF.